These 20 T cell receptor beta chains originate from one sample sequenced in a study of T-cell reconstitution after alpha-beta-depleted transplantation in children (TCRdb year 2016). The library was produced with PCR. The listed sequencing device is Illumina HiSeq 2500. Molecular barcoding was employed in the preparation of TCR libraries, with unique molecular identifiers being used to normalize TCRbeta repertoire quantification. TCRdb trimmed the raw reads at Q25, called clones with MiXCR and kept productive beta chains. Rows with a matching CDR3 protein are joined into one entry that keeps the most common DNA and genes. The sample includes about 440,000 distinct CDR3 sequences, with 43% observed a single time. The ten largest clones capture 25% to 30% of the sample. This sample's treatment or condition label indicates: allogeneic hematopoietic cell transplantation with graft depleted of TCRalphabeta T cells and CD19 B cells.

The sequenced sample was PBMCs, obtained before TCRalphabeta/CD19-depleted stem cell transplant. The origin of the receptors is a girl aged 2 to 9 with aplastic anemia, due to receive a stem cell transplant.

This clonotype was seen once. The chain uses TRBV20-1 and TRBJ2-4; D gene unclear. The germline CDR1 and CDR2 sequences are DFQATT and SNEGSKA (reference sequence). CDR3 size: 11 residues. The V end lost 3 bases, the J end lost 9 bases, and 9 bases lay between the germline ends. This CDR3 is CSARGFGIQYF. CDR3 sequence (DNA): TGCAGTGCTAGGGGATTTGGCATTCAGTACTTC.

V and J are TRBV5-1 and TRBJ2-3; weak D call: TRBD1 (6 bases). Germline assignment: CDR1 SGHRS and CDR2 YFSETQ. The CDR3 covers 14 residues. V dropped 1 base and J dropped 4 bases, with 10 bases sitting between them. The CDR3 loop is CASSLPGASDTQYF. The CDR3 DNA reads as TGCGCCAGCAGCTTGCCAGGGGCCTCAGATACGCAGTATTTT.

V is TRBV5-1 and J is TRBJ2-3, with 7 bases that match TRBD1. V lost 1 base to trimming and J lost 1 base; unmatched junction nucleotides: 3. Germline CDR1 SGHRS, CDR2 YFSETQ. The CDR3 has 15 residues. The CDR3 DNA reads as TGCGCCAGCAGCTTGCGGGACAGCCGCACAGATACGCAGTATTTT. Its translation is CASSLRDSRTDTQYF.

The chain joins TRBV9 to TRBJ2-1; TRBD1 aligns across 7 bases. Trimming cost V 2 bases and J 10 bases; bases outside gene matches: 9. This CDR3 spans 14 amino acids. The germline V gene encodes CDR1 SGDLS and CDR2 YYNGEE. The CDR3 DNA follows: TGTGCCAGCAGCGTGGGCCTAGGGGGCGGGGAGCAGTTCTTC. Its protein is CASSVGLGGGEQFF.

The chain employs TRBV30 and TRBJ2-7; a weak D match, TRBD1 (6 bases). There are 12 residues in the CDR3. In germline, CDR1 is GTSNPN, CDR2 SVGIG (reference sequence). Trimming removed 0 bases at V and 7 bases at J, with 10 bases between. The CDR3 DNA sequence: TGTGCCTGGAGTGTACGAGGGACAGAGCAGTACTTC. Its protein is CAWSVRGTEQYF.

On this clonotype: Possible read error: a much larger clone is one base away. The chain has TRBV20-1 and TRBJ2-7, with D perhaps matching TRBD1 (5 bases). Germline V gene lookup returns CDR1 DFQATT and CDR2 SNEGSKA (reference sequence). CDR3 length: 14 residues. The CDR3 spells CIARDLPTVYEQYF. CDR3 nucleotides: TGCATTGCTAGAGATCTTCCGACAGTCTACGAGCAGTACTTC.

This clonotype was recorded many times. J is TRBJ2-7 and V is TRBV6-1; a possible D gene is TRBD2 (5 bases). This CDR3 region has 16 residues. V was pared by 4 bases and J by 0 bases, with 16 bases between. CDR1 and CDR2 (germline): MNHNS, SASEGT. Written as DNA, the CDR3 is TGTGCCAGCAGTGGCCGGACTGCCTTGACCTCCTACGAGCAGTACTTC. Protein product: CASSGRTALTSYEQYF.

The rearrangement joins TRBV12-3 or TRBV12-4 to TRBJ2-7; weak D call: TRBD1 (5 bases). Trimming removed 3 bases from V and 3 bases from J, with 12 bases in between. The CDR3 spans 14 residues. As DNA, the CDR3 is TGTGCCAGCAGTTTTAGGGGATTTGACTACGAGCAGTACTTC. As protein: CASSFRGFDYEQYF.

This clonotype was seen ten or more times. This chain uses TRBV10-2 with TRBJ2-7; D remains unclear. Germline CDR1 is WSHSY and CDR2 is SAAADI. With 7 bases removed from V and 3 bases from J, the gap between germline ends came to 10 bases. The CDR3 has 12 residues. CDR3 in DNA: TGCGCCAGCACCGACTTCTTCTACGAGCAGTACTTC. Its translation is CASTDFFYEQYF.

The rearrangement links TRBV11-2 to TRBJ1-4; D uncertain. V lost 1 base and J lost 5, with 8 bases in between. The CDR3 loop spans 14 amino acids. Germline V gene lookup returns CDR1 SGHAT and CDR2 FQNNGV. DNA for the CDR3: TGTGCCAGCAGCTTAGCAACTTCAAATGAAAAACTGTTTTTT. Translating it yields CASSLATSNEKLFF.

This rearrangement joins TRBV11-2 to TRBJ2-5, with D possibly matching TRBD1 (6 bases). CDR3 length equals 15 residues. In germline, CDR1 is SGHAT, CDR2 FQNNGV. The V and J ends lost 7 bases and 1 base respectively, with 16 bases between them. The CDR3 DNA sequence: TGTGCCAGCAAACGACAACAGGGTGCCCAAGAGACCCAGTACTTC. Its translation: CASKRQQGAQETQYF.

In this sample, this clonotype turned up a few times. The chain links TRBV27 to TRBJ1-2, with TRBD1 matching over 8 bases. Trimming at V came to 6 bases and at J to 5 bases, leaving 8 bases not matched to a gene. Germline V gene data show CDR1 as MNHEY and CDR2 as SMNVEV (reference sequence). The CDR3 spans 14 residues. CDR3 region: CASSISQGVYGYTF. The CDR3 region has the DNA TGTGCCAGCAGCATATCACAGGGGGTGTATGGCTACACCTTC.

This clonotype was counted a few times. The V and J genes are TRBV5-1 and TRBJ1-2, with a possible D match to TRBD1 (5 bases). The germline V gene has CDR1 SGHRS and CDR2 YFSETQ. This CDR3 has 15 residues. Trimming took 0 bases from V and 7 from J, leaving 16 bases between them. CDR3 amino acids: CASSLGPGVGVGYTF. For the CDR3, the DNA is TGCGCCAGCAGCTTGGGACCGGGCGTGGGGGTTGGCTACACCTTC.

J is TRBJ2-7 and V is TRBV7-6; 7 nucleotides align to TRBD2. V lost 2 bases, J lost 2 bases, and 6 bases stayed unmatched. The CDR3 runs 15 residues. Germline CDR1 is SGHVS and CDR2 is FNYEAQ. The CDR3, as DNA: TGTGCCAGCAGCTTATCGGCGGGAGAAACCTACGAGCAGTACTTC. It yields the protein CASSLSAGETYEQYF.

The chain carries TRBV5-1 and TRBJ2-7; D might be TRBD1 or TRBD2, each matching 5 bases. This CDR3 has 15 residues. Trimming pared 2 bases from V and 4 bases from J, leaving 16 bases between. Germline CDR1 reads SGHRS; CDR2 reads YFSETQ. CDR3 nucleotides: TGCGCCAGCAGCTTCTTGTGGGGACCCAGATACGAGCAGTACTTC. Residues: CASSFLWGPRYEQYF.

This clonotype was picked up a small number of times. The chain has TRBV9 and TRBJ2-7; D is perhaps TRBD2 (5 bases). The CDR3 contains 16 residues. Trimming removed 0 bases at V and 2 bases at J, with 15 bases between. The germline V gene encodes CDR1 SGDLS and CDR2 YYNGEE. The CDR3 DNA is TGTGCCAGCAGCGTAGGCAGCGGAGGCGTCCCCTACGAGCAGTACTTC. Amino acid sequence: CASSVGSGGVPYEQYF.

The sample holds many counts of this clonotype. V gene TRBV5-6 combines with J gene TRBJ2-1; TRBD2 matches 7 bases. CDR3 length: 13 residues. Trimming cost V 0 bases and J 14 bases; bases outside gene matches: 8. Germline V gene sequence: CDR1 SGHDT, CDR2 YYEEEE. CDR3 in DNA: TGTGCCAGCAGCTTGGTTGGGAGGGCCTGGGAGTTCTTC. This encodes CASSLVGRAWEFF.

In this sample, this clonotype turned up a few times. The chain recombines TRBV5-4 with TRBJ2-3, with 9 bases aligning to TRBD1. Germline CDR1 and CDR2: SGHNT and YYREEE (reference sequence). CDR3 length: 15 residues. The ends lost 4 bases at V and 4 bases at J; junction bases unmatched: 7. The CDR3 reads CASSPGQGIADTQYF. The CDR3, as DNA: TGTGCCAGCAGCCCTGGACAGGGGATAGCAGATACGCAGTATTTT. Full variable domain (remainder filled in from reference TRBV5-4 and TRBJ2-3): ETGVTQSPTHLIKTRGQQVTLRCSSQSGHNTVSWYQQALGQGPQFIFQYYREEENGRGNFPPRFSGLQFPNYSSELNVNALELDDSALYLCASSPGQGIADTQYFGPGTRLTVL.

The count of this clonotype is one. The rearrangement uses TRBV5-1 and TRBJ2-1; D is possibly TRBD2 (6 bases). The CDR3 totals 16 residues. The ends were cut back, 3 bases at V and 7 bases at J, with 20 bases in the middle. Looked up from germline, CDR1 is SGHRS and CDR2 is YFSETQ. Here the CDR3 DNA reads TGCGCCAGCAGCTCAGGCGGGACGGGAGTTCCGAATGAGCAGTTCTTC. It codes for CASSSGGTGVPNEQFF.

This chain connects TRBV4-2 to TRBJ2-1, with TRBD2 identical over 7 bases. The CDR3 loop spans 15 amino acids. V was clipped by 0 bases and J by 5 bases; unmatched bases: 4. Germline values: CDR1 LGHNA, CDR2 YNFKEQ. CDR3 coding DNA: TGTGCCAGCAGCCAAGATGGGGGAGGGAACAATGAGCAGTTCTTC. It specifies CASSQDGGGNNEQFF.